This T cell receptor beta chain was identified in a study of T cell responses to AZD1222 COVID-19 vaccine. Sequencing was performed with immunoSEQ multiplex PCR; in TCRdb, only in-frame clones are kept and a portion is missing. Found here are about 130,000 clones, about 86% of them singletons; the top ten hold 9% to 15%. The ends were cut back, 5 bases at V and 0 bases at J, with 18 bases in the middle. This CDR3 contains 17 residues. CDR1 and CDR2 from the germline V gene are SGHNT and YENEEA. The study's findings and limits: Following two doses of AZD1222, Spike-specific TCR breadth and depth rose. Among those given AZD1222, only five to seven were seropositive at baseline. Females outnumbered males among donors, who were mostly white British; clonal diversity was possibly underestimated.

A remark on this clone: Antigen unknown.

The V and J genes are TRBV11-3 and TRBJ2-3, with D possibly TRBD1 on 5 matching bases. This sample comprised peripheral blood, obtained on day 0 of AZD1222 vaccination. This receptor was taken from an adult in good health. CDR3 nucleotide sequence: TGTGCCAGCAGCGTACGGTACGACAGCCGAAGCACAGATACGCAGTATTTT. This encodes CASSVRYDSRSTDTQYF.